Described below is a single T cell receptor (beta chain) sequence and its context. This entry is derived from a study of blood T cell repertoires in COVID-19. At the level of the study: T cells, B-cell-depleted T cells, or PBMCs provided the cDNA or gDNA that served as material.

The CDR3 covers 15 residues. CDR1 is LNHNV, CDR2 YYDKDF, per germline (reference sequence). V lost 2 bases to trimming and J lost 6 bases, with 14 bases between them. Profiled with immunoSEQ multiplex PCR; TCRdb holds only in-frame clones, not every one. The data contain some 350,000 clones, 75% to 90% of them singletons. Sequencing was done on a sample of PBMCs or T cells enriched from blood (not recorded which). This receptor was taken from a man in his thirties or forties who had recovered from COVID-19. The chain employs TRBV15 and TRBJ1-5; the D gene is possibly TRBD1 (5 bases). The CDR3 DNA sequence: TGTGCCACCAGCAGAAGTATGGGGCTCGGTCAGCCCCAGCATTTT. Translating it yields CATSRSMGLGQPQHF.